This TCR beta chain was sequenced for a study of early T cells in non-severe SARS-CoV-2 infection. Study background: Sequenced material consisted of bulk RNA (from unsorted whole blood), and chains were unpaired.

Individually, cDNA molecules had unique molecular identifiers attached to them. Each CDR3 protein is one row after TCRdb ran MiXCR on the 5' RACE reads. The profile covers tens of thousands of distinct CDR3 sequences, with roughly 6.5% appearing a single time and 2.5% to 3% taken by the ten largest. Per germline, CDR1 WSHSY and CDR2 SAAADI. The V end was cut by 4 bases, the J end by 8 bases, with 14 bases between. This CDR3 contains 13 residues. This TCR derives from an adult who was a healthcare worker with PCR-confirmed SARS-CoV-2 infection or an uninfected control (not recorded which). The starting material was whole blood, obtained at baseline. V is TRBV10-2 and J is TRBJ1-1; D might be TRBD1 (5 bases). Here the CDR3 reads CASSGRVEGEAFF. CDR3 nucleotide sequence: TGCGCCAGCAGTGGCAGGGTTGAAGGCGAAGCTTTCTTT.